This T cell receptor beta chain derives from a study of patients and donors after allogeneic stem cell transplantation (dated by TCRdb to 2020 to 2021). Deletion took 0 bases off V and 2 bases off J, with a span of 13 bases between the germline ends. The CDR3 holds 15 amino acids from the cysteine to the phenylalanine. Solely the CDR3 DNA is kept, with 45 bases framed from the first base. CDR1 and CDR2 are read off the germline V gene (reference sequence) as DFQATT and SNEGSKA. The method was RT-PCR. TCRdb shows the sequencer as NextSeq 550. The public reads were reanalyzed by TCRdb: fastp trimming at Q25, MiXCR alignment, in-frame beta chains only. Each CDR3 protein gets just one entry, which takes the most common genes and DNA from the rows behind it. The sample data list about 24,000 distinct CDR3 sequences, and less than 30% of these were observed just once. 48% of the sample rests with the top ten.

A remark on this clonotype: Its antigen is currently not known. No qualities accompany the bases; no much larger clone lies one base away.

The chain links TRBV20-1 with TRBJ1-1, with the identity of the D gene unclear. Input material: blood, either unsorted or a sorted T cell fraction (not recorded which). The TCR sequence derives from a human donor who was either an allogeneic HSCT recipient or a stem cell or donor lymphocyte infusion donor (not recorded which). It is not recorded whose cells these are; they may come from a transplant donor. The sequence in DNA is TGCAGTGCTAGAGATCGCGGAGGGTCCAACACTGAAGCTTTCTTT. This encodes CSARDRGGSNTEAFF.